This T cell receptor beta chain is from a study of shared clonotypes between healthy human individuals. Study as a whole: Each donor's CD8 memory used one plate, CD8 naive two, each CD4 subset three.

Study-wide findings and caveats: Naive CD4 clonotype sharing across a few donors was 5% to 6%. Only a few donors were included, so the genetic and exposure-history diversity represented was limited.

Method: immunoSEQ multiplex PCR; TCRdb's copy keeps in-frame clones and lacks some. The profile covers 2 million to 2.5 million clones, with around 95% appearing a single time and less than 0.15% taken by the ten largest. As concerns this clone: The antigen is unknown.

This CDR3 comprises 17 residues. Germline-derived CDR1 and CDR2 are MDHEN and SYDVKM. Between the trimmed V and J ends, which lost 3 bases and 1 base, there was a span of 18 bases. This clonotype was obtained from a man aged 18 to 29 in good health. Sequencing was carried out using naive CD4+ T cells sorted from blood. Specified subset: CD45RA+ positively selected. The rearrangement joins TRBV28 to TRBJ1-2, with TRBD1 as a possible D gene (6 bases). Here the CDR3 reads CASSFNRGAGGNYGYTF. CDR3 nucleotides: TGTGCCAGCAGTTTTAATAGGGGGGCAGGCGGTAACTATGGCTACACCTTC.